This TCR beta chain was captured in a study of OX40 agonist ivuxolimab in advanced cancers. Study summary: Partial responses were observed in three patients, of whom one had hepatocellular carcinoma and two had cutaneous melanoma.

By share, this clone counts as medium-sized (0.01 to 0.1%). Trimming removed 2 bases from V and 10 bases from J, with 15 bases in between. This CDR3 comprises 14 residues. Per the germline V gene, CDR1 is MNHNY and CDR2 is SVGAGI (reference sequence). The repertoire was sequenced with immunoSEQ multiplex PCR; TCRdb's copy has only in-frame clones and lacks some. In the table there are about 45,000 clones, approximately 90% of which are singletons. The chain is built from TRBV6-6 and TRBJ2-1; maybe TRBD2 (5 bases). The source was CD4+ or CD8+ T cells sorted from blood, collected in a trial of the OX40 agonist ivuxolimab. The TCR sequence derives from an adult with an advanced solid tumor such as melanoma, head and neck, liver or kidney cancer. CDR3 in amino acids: CASSYTGSTSEQFF. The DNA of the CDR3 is TGTGCCAGCAGTTACACGGGATCAACCAGCGAGCAGTTCTTC.